This TCR beta chain was found in a study of PD-1 blockade in classical Hodgkin lymphoma. Trimming removed 7 bases from V and 10 bases from J; junction bases left unmatched: 11. Germline CDR1 is MNHEY and CDR2 is SVGAGI. This CDR3 spans 14 amino acids. Regarding the study as a whole: Unlike CD8+ TCR diversity, which did not rise significantly by C4D1, CD4+ TCR diversity did.

Time point noted: cycle 4 day 1 (C4D1), after less than 7 weeks of nivolumab. Every patient was affected by relapse after autologous stem cell transplantation, while exposure to brentuximab vedotin was not uniform. In the case of this clone: Antigen unknown.

Only in-frame clones appear in the TCRdb table, and some are missing; sequencing was by immunoSEQ multiplex PCR. The data hold just under 65,000 clones, with about 89% observed a single time. Sequencing was performed on peripheral blood mononuclear cells (PBMCs), taken before the fourth cycle of nivolumab. The origin of this receptor is a human donor with classical Hodgkin lymphoma. The chain links TRBV6-5 to TRBJ2-1; 9 positions agree with TRBD2. The CDR3 reads CASTSRGGDGEQFF. CDR3 nucleotides: TGTGCCAGCACGTCGCGGGGGGGAGACGGAGAGCAGTTCTTC.